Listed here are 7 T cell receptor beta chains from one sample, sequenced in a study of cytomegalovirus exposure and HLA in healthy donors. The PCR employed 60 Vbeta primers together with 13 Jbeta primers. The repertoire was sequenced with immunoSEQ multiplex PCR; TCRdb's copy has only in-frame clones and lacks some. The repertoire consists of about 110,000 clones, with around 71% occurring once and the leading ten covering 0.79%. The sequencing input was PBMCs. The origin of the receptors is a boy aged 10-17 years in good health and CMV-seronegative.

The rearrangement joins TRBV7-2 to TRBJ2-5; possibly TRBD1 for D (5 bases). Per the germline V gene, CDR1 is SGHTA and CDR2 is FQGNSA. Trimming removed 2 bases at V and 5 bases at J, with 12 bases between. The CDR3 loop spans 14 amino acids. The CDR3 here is CASSLRGMFETQYF. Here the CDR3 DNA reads TGTGCCAGCAGCTTAAGGGGTATGTTCGAGACCCAGTACTTC.

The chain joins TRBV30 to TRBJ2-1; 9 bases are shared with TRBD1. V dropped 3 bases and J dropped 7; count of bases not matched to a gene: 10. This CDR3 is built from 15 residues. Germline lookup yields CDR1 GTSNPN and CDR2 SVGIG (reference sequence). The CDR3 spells CAWRIKQGARNEQFF. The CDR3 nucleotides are TGTGCCTGGAGAATCAAACAGGGGGCCAGGAATGAGCAGTTCTTC. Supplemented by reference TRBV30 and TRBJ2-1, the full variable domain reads SQTIHQWPATLVQPVGSPLSLECTVEGTSNPNLYWYRQAAGRGLQLLFYSVGIGQISSEVPQNLSASRPQDRQFILSSKKLLLSDSGFYLCAWRIKQGARNEQFFGPGTRLTVL.

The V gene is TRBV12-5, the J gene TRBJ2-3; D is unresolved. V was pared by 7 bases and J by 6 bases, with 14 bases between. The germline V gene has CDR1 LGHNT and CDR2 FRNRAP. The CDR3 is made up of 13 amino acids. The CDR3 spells CASAPRLGDTQYF. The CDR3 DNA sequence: TGTGCTAGTGCCCCCCGTCTGGGCGATACGCAGTATTTT.

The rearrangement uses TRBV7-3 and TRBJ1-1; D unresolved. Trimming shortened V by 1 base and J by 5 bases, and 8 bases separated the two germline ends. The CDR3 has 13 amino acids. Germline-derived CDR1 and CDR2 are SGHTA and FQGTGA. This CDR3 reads CASSLNPGTEAFF. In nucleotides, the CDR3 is TGTGCCAGCAGCTTAAACCCCGGGACTGAAGCTTTCTTT.

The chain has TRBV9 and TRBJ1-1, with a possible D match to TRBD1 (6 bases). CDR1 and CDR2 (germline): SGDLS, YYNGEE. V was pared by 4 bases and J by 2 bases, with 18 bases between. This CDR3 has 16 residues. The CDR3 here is CASSPNPGGRNTEAFF. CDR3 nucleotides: TGTGCCAGCAGCCCCAATCCGGGGGGCCGAAACACTGAAGCTTTCTTT. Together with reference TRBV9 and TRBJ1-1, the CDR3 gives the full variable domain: DSGVTQTPKHLITATGQRVTLRCSPRSGDLSVYWYQQSLDQGLQFLIQYYNGEERAKGNILERFSAQQFPDLHSELNLSSLELGDSALYFCASSPNPGGRNTEAFFGQGTRLTVV.

CDR3 protein: CATLAGVRNEQFF. In DNA form, the CDR3 reads TGTGCCACCCTAGCGGGAGTTAGAAATGAGCAGTTCTTC. The chain is built from TRBV28 and TRBJ2-1; 10 positions match TRBD2. The CDR3 runs to 13 residues. V was pared by 10 bases and J by 7 bases, with 7 bases of the junction left unmatched. Germline V CDR1 and CDR2: MDHEN, SYDVKM.

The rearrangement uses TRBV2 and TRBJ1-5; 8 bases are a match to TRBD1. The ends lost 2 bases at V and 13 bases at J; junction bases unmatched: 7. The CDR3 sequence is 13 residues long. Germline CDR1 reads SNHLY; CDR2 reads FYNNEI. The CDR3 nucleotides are TGTGCCAGCAGTGAACAACAGGGGGTAGGACAGCATTTT. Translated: CASSEQQGVGQHF.